This is a list of T cell receptor beta chains from one sample in a study of shared clonotypes between healthy human individuals. TCRdb's table, derived via immunoSEQ multiplex PCR, lists solely in-frame clones and lacks some. In the table there are approximately 1.4 million clones, 95% to 99% of which are singletons. Sequenced material: naive CD4+ T cells sorted from blood. Source of these receptors: a man aged 25-45 years in good health. CDR3s include the opening cysteine and the closing phenylalanine or tryptophan. D genes are given only for firm matches.

J gene	V gene	D gene	CDR3 DNA	CDR3 protein
TRBJ1-4	TRBV11-2	NA	TGTGCCAGCAGCCGGGGGTTGGCGAAAGAAAAACTGTTTTTT	CASSRGLAKEKLFF
TRBJ2-1	TRBV7-2	TRBD2	TGTGCCAGCAGCTTAGTAGGGACTAGCGGAAACAATGAGCAGTTCTTC	CASSLVGTSGNNEQFF
TRBJ2-3	TRBV7-7	NA	TGTGCCAGCAGCTCCGCCGTGGTGGAGACGCAGTATTTT	CASSSAVVETQYF
TRBJ2-7	TRBV28	TRBD2	TGTGCCAGCGGCAGCGGGAGCTTTACCTCCTACGAGCAGTACTTC	CASGSGSFTSYEQYF
TRBJ1-5	TRBV19	NA	TGTGCCAGTAGTATAGGCAATCAGCCCCAGCATTTT	CASSIGNQPQHF
TRBJ2-3	TRBV11-2	NA	TGTGCCAGCAGCCCAAGACAGACAGATACGCAGTATTTT	CASSPRQTDTQYF
TRBJ2-5	TRBV4-1	NA	TGCGCCAGCAGCCCCCCCCTGGCAGGAACATGGAAGACCCAGTACTTC	CASSPPLAGTWKTQYF
TRBJ1-2	TRBV5-5	NA	TGTGCCAGCAGCTTGGCCGTCAGCTATGGCTACACCTTC	CASSLAVSYGYTF
TRBJ2-1	TRBV20-1	NA	TGCAGTGCTAGTTTTAATGAGCAGTTCTTC	CSASFNEQFF
TRBJ1-5	TRBV28	TRBD1	TGTGCCAGCAGTGGCTGGGGGACAGGGGGCAATCAGCCCCAGCATTTT	CASSGWGTGGNQPQHF